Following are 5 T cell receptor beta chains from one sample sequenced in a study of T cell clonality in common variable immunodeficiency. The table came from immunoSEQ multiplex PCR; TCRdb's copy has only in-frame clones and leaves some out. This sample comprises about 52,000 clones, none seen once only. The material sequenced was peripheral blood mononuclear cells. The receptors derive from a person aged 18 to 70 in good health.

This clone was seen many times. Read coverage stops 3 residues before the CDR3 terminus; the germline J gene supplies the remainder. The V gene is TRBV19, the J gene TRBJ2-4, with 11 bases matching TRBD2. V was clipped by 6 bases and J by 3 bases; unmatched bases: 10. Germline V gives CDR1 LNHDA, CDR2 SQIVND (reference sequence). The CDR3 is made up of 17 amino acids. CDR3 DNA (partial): TGTGCCAGTAGGACCGGGACTAGCGGTACAGACAAAAACATT. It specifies CASRTGTSGTDKNI. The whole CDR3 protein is CASRTGTSGTDKNIQYF.

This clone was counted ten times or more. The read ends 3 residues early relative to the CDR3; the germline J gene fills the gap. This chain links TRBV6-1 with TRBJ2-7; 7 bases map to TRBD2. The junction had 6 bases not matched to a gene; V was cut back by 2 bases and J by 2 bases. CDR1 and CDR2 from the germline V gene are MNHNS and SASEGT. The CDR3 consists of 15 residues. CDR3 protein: CASSELAASPYEQYF. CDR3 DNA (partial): TGTGCCAGCAGTGAACTAGCGGCCAGCCCCTACGAG.

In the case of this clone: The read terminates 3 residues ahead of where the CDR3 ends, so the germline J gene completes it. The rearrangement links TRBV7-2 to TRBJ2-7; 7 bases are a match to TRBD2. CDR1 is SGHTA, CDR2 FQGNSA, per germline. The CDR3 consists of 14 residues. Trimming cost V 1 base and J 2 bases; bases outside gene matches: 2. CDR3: CASSLEAGTYEQYF. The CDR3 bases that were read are TGTGCCAGCAGCTTAGAAGCGGGAACCTACGAG.

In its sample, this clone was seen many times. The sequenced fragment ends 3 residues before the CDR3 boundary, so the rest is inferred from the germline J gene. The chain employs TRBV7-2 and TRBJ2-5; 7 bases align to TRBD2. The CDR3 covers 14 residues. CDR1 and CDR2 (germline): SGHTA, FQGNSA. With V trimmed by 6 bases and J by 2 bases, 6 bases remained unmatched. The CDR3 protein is CASSRLAAQETQYF. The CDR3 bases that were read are TGTGCCAGCAGTCGACTAGCCGCACAAGAGACC.

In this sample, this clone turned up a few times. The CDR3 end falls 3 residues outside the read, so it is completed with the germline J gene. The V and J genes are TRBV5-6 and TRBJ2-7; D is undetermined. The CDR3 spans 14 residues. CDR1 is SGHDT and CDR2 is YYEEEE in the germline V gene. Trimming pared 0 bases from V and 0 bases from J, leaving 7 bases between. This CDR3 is CASSLALSSYEQYF. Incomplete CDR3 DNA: TGTGCCAGCAGCTTGGCCCTTTCCTCCTACGAG.